Shown below are 10 T cell receptor beta chains from a single sample sequenced in a study of blood T cell repertoires in COVID-19. This table comes from immunoSEQ multiplex PCR, and its TCRdb copy is limited to in-frame clones, with some not included. Of over 50,000 clones detected, roughly 80% appear once; the ten largest clones hold about 16%. Sequenced input: peripheral blood. The receptors shown here come from a man aged 60 to 69 with COVID-19, enrolled during active disease.

The CDR3 protein is CASSIQGARGEQFF. The CDR3 DNA reads as TGTGCCAGTAGTATCCAGGGGGCGCGGGGTGAGCAGTTCTTC. The chain is built from TRBV19 and TRBJ2-1; 8 bases are a match to TRBD1. The CDR3 extends over 14 amino acids. V lost 3 bases and J lost 9; bases outside the gene matches: 7. Germline CDR1 and CDR2: LNHDA and SQIVND (reference sequence). Full variable domain (remainder filled in from reference TRBV19 and TRBJ2-1): DGGITQSPKYLFRKEGQNVTLSCEQNLNHDAMYWYRQDPGQGLRLIYYSQIVNDFQKGDIAEGYSVSREKKESFPLTVTSAQKNPTAFYLCASSIQGARGEQFFGPGTRLTVL.

This clone appeared a few times. The genes are TRBV28 and TRBJ1-4; 8 nucleotides line up with TRBD1. The CDR3 totals 17 residues. V gave up 5 bases and J gave up 0 bases; unmatched junction bases: 8. Germline CDR1 is MDHEN and CDR2 is SYDVKM. CDR3: CASSTAGGRTTNEKLFF. CDR3 sequence (DNA): TGTGCCAGCAGTACAGCAGGGGGCCGAACAACTAATGAAAAACTGTTTTTT.

The chain has TRBV29-1 and TRBJ2-7, with 7 positions matching TRBD1. The junction had 12 bases not matched to a gene; V was cut back by 4 bases and J by 3 bases. There are 15 residues in the CDR3. CDR1 is SQVTM and CDR2 is ANQGSEA in the germline V gene. The DNA for the CDR3 is TGCAGCGTTGGGGTCCTACAGGGGTCCCTCTACGAGCAGTACTTC. Amino acid sequence: CSVGVLQGSLYEQYF.

V gene TRBV5-6 combines with J gene TRBJ1-2; 7 bases line up with TRBD1. Germline V gene data show CDR1 as SGHDT and CDR2 as YYEEEE. The V gene end was trimmed by 0 bases and the J gene end by 2 bases; junction bases not matched to a gene: 7. CDR3 length equals 16 residues. In DNA, the CDR3 is TGTGCCAGCAGCTTGGTGGACAGGACGGACAACTATGGCTACACCTTC. Its protein product is CASSLVDRTDNYGYTF.

The gene calls are TRBV7-9 and TRBJ2-7; D is undetermined. V was clipped by 5 bases and J by 3 bases, with 23 bases between them. CDR1 is SEHNR and CDR2 is FQNEAQ in the germline V gene (reference sequence). The CDR3 runs 17 residues. The CDR3 DNA reads TGTGCCAGCAGCCGACTGGCCAACTACCTCGGCCTCTACGAGCAGTACTTC. Encoded protein: CASSRLANYLGLYEQYF.

This clone was picked up one time. The genes are TRBV5-5 and TRBJ1-5, with a tentative D call TRBD1 (5 bases). CDR3 length: 14 residues. Germline values: CDR1 SGHKS, CDR2 YYEKEE (reference sequence). Between the trimmed V and J ends, which lost 2 bases and 6 bases, there was a span of 12 bases. Here the CDR3 reads CASSLVRGSQPQHF. DNA for the CDR3: TGTGCCAGCAGCTTAGTAAGGGGAAGTCAGCCCCAGCATTTT.

This chain joins TRBV3-1 (or the pseudogene TRBV3-2) and TRBJ1-6; 7 positions agree with TRBD1. The CDR3 consists of 13 residues. The J segment lost 12 bases and the V segment lost 8 bases, leaving 10 bases of the junction unmatched. Germline V lookup: CDR1 LGHDT, CDR2 YNNKEL (reference sequence). In nucleotides, the CDR3 is TGTGCCAGCCGAGGGCAGGGGGTGGGACCCCTCCACTTT. Its protein product is CASRGQGVGPLHF.

The CDR3 sequence is CASSTGEAYNSPLHF. In nucleotides, the CDR3 is TGTGCCAGCAGTACAGGGGAGGCCTATAATTCACCCCTCCACTTT. V and J are TRBV2 and TRBJ1-6, with TRBD1 identical over 7 bases. CDR1 and CDR2 (germline): SNHLY, FYNNEI. The V and J ends lost 5 bases and 2 bases, in that order; junction bases with no gene match: 3. The CDR3 is made up of 15 amino acids. Variable domain in full (rest from reference TRBV2 and TRBJ1-6): EPEVTQTPSHQVTQMGQEVILRCVPISNHLYFYWYRQILGQKVEFLVSFYNNEISEKSEIFDDQFSVERPDGSNFTLKIRSTKLEDSAMYFCASSTGEAYNSPLHFGNGTRLTVT.

This clone showed up just a few times. The rearrangement joins TRBV19 to TRBJ1-1, with D possibly being TRBD1 (6 bases). CDR1 and CDR2 from the germline V gene are LNHDA and SQIVND (reference sequence). V was trimmed by 1 base and J by 3 bases, leaving 12 bases between them. The CDR3 has 15 residues. CDR3 sequence: CASSIVRGGDTEAFF. The CDR3 bases are TGTGCCAGTAGTATAGTGCGAGGGGGGGACACTGAAGCTTTCTTT.

In its sample, this clone was seen a few times. The chain couples TRBV30 to TRBJ1-4; a possible D gene is TRBD1 (5 bases). The ends were cut back, 2 bases at V and 6 bases at J, with 13 bases in the middle. Germline CDR1 and CDR2: GTSNPN and SVGIG (reference sequence). The CDR3 contains 14 residues. The CDR3 is CAWSRGLGDEKLFF. The CDR3 coding sequence is TGTGCCTGGAGTAGGGGACTAGGCGATGAAAAACTGTTTTTT.